The present T cell receptor beta chain was sequenced within a study of T cell repertoires in cytomegalovirus infection (dated by TCRdb to between 2017 and 2020). In terms of the full investigation: Peptide stimulations targeted recently identified HLA-C-restricted CMV epitopes, whose presentation resists viral immunomodulation, together with well-studied HLA-B-restricted epitopes. Because public TCR beta signatures pointed to carriage of CMV infection together with the matching HLA type, the HLA type of each donor mattered for the analysis. The research as a whole found: The ex vivo response was dominated by HLA-C-restricted CMV-specific TCR beta clonotypes, which also provided the single most frequent clonotype in two of eight donors. In both this cohort and an independent roughly 350-donor cohort, the cumulative frequency of public TCR beta family members distinguished carriers of CMV infection plus the relevant HLA type.

TCRdb lists the instrument as Illumina HiSeq 1500. The raw public data were reprocessed by TCRdb itself: fastp quality trimming at Q25, MiXCR clonotype calling, in-frame beta chains only. Each record represents a unique CDR3 protein, reported with the most common genes and DNA among its rows. The sample table holds hundreds of thousands of distinct CDR3 sequences, of which roughly 29% were seen once. The top ten clonotypes cover 15% to 20% of the sample. The CDR3, from cysteine to phenylalanine, totals 16 residues. The DNA shown is the 48-base CDR3, in frame from base 1. V is reduced by 5 bases and J by 6 bases, leaving a spacing of 19 bases between them. Via the germline V gene, CDR1 is SGHTA and CDR2 FQGNSA. Concerning this clonotype itself: No antigen is known for it. It has no much larger one-base neighbor in the sample; base qualities were not kept.

The intended sense of this specimen's treatment or condition label: in vitro stimulation with specific CMV peptide epitopes to enrich CMV-specific T cells. The receptor was derived from a human donor in good health (CMV status not recorded). Some clones in this sample may be carry-over from other donors' samples. This sample comprised cultured PBMCs, obtained from culture after CMV antigen stimulation. The chain was built from TRBV7-2 and TRBJ2-2, and TRBD2 may be the D gene, going by 5 matching bases. Here is the DNA: TGTGCCAGCAGCCCTAACCCGGGGTTGTCTCCCGGGGAGCTGTTTTTT. Its amino acids are CASSPNPGLSPGELFF.